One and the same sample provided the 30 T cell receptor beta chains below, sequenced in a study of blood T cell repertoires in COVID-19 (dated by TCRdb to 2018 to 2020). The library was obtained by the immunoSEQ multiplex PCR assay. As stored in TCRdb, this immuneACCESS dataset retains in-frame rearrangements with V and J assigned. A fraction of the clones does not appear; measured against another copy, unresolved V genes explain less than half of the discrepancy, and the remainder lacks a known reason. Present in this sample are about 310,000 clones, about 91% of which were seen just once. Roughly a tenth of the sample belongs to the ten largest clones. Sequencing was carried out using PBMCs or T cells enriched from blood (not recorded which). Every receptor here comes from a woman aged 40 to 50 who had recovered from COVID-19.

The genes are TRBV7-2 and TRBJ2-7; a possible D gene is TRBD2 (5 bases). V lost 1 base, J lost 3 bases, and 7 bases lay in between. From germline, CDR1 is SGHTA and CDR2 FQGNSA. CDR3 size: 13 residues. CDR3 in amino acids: CASSLGGHYEQYF. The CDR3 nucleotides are TGTGCCAGCAGCTTAGGCGGGCACTACGAGCAGTACTTC.

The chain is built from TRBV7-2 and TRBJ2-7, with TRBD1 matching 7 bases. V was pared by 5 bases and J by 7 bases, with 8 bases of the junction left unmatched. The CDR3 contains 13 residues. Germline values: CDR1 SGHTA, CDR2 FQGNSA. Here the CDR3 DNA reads TGTGCCAGCAGCGGTGGACAGGTTCAGGAGCAGTACTTC. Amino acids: CASSGGQVQEQYF.

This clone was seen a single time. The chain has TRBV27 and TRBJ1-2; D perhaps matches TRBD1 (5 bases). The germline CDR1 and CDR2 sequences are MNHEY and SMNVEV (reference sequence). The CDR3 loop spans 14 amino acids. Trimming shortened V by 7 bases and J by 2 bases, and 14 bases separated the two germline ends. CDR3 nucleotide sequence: TGTGCCAGCACCACATGGGCAGGGAACTATGGCTACACCTTC. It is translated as CASTTWAGNYGYTF.

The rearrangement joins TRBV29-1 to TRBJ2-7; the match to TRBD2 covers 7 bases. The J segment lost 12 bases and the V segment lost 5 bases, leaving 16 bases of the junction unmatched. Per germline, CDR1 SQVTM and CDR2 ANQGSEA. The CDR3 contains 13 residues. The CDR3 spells CSVSLGLGDQRYF. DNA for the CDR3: TGCAGCGTTTCCCTTGGACTAGGCGATCAGCGGTACTTC.

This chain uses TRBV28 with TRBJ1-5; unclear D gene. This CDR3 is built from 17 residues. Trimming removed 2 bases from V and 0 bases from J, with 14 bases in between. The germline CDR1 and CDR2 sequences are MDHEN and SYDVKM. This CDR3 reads CASSLGRNPYSNQPQHF. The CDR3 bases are TGTGCCAGCAGTTTAGGGAGGAATCCGTATAGCAATCAGCCCCAGCATTTT.

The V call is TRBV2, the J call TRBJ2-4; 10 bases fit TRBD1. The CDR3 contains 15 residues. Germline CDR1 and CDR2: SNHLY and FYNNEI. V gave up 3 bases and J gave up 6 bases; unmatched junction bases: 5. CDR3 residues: CASSDRDRGGNIQYF. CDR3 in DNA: TGTGCCAGCAGTGACCGGGACAGGGGTGGAAACATTCAGTACTTC.

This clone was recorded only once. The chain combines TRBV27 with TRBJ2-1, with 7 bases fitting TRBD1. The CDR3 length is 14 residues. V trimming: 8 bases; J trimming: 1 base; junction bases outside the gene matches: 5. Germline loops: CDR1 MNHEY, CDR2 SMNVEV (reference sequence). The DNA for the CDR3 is TGTGCCAGCTACCCCAGGGGGTCCTACAATGAGCAGTTCTTC. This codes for CASYPRGSYNEQFF.

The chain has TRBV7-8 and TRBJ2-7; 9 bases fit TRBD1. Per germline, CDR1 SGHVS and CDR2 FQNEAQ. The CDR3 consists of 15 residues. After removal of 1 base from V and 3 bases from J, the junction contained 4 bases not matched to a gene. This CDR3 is CASSLEGQGRYEQYF. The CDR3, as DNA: TGTGCCAGCAGCTTAGAGGGACAGGGACGCTACGAGCAGTACTTC.

CDR3 DNA: TGTGCCAGCAGCCAAGGCACAGGGTATAATTCACCCCTCCACTTT. This codes for CASSQGTGYNSPLHF. The chain carries TRBV14 and TRBJ1-6, with D tentatively TRBD1 (6 bases). Per the germline V gene, CDR1 is SGHDN and CDR2 is FVKESK. V gave up 1 base and J gave up 4 bases, with 8 bases separating them. CDR3 length: 15 amino acids.

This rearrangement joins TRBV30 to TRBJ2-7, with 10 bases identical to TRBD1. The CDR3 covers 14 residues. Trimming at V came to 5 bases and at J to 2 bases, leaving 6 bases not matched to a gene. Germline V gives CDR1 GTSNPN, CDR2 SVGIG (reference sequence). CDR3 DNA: TGTGCCTGGGCAGACAGGGGGCGCACCTACGAGCAGTACTTC. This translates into CAWADRGRTYEQYF.

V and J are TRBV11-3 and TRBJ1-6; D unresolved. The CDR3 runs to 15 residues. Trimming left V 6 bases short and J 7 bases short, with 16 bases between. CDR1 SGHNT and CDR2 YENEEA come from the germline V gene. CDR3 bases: TGTGCCAGCAGTCGCTCAGGCCCAGAGAATTCACCCCTCCACTTT. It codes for CASSRSGPENSPLHF.

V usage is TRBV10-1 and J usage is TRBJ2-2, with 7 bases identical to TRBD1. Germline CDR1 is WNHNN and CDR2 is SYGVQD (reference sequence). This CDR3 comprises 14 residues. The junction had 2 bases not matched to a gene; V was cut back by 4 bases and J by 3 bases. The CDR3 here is CASSGTGDTGELFF. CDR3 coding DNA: TGCGCCAGCAGTGGAACAGGGGACACCGGGGAGCTGTTTTTT.

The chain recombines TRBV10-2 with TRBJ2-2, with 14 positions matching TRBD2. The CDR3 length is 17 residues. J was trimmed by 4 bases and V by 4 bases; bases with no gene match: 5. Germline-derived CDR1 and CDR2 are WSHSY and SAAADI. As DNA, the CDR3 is TGCGCCAGCAGTGGACTAGCGGGGGGGCTATTCACCGGGGAGCTGTTTTTT. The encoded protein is CASSGLAGGLFTGELFF.

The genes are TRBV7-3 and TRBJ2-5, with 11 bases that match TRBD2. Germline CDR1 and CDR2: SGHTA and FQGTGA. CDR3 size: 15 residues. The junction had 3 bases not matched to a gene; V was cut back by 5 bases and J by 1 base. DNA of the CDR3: TGTGCCAGCAGCGCTAGCGGGGGGCCCCAAGAGACCCAGTACTTC. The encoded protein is CASSASGGPQETQYF. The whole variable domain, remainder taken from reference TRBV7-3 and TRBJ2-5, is GAGVSQTPSNKVTEKGKYVELRCDPISGHTALYWYRQSLGQGPEFLIYFQGTGAADDSGLPNDRFFAVRPEGSVSTLKIQRTERGDSAVYLCASSASGGPQETQYFGPGTRLLVL.

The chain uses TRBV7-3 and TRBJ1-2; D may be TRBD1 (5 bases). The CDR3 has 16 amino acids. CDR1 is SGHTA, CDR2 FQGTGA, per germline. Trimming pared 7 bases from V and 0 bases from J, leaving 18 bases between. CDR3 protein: CASTPDRNTANYGYTF. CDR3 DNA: TGTGCCAGCACCCCCGACAGAAACACCGCTAACTATGGCTACACCTTC.

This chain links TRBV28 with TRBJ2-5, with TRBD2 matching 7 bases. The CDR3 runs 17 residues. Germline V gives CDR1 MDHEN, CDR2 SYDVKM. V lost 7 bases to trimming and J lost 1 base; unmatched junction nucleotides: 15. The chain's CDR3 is CASIPSRGSGGQETQYF. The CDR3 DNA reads TGTGCCAGCATTCCCAGCCGGGGGTCGGGGGGCCAAGAGACCCAGTACTTC.

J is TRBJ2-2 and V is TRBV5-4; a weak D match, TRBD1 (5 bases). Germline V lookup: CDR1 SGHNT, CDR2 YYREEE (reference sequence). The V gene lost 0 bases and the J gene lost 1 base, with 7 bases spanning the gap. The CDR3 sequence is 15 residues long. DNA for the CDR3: TGTGCCAGCAGCTTGGGACAGCTGAACACCGGGGAGCTGTTTTTT. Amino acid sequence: CASSLGQLNTGELFF.

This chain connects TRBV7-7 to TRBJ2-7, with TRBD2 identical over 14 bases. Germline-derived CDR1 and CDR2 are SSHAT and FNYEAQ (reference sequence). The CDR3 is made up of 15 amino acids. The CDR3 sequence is CAGSLGTSGSEEQYF. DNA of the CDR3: TGTGCTGGCAGCTTGGGGACTAGCGGGAGTGAAGAGCAGTACTTC.

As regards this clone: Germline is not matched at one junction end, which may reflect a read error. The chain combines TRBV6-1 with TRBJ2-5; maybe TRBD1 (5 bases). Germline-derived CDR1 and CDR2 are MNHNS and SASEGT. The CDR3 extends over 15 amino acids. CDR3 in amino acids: CASSQALGLRETQYF. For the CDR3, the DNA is TGTGCCAGCAGTCAAGCACTGGGGCTTAGAGAGACCCAGTACTTC.

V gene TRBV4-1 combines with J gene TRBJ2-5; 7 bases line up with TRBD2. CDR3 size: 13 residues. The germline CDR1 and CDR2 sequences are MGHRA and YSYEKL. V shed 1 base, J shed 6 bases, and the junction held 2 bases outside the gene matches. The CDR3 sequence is CASSQGLAKTQYF. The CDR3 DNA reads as TGCGCCAGCAGCCAAGGACTAGCTAAGACCCAGTACTTC.

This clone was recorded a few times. DNA of the CDR3: TGTGCCAGCAGCCCCCAGGCGGGACAGGGCAATCAGCCCCAGCATTTT. Amino acids: CASSPQAGQGNQPQHF. The chain is built from TRBV7-2 and TRBJ1-5; 8 bases match TRBD1. Germline V lookup: CDR1 SGHTA, CDR2 FQGNSA. V trimming: 5 bases; J trimming: 2 bases; junction bases outside the gene matches: 8. CDR3 length: 16 amino acids.

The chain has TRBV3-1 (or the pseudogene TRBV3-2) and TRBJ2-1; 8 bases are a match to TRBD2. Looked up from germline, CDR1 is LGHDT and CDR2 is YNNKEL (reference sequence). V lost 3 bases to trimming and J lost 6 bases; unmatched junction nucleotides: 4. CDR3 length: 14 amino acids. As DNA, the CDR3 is TGTGCCAGCAGCCAGAACAGCGGGAGCAATGAGCAGTTCTTC. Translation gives CASSQNSGSNEQFF.

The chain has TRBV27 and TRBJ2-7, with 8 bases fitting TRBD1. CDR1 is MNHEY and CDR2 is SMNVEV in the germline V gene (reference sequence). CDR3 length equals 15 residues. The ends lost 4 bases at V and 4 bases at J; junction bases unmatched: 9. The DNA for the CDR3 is TGTGCCAGCAGTTCCCAGGGGGCGGGTCGGTACGAGCAGTACTTC. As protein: CASSSQGAGRYEQYF.

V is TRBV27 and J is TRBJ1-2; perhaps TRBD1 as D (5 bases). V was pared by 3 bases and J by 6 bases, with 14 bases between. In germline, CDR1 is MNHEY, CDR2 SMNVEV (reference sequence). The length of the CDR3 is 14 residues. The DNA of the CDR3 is TGTGCCAGCAGTTTTAGCGGGGGAGTCCATGGCTACACCTTC. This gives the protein CASSFSGGVHGYTF.

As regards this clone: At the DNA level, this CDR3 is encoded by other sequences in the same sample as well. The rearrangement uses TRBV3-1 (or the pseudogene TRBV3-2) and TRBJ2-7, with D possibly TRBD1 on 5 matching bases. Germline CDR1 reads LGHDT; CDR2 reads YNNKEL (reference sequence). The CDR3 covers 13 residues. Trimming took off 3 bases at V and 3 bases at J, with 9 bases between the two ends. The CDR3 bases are TGTGCCAGCAGCCACGGACAAGGCTACGAGCAGTACTTC. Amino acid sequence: CASSHGQGYEQYF.

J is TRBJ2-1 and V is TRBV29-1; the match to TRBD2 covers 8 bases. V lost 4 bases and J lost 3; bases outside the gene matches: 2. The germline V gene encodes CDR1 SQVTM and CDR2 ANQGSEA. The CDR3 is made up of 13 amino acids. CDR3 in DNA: TGCAGCGTTGTCCGGGAGGGCTACAATGAGCAGTTCTTC. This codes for CSVVREGYNEQFF.

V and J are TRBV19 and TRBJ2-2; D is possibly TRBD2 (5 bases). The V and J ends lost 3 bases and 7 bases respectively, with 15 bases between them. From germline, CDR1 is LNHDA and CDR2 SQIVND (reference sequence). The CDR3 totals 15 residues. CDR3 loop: CASSIDTSRVGELFF. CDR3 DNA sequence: TGTGCCAGTAGTATCGATACTAGTAGGGTCGGGGAGCTGTTTTTT.

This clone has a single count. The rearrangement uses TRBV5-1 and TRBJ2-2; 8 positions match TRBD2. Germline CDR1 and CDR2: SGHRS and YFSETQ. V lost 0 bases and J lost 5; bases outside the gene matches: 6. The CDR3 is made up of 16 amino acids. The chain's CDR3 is CASSLAGRVGTGELFF. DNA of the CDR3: TGCGCCAGCAGCTTGGCCGGGAGGGTTGGAACCGGGGAGCTGTTTTTT.

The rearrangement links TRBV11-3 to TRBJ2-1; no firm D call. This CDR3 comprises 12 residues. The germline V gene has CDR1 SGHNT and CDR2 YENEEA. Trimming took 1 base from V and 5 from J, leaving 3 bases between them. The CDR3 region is CASSLVDNEQFF. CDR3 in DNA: TGTGCCAGCAGCTTAGTAGACAATGAGCAGTTCTTC.

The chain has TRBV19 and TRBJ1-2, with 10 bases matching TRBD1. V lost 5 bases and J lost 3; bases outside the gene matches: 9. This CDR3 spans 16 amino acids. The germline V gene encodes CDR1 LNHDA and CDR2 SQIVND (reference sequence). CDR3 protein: CASSDGQGGYDYGYTF. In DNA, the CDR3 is TGTGCCAGTAGTGATGGACAGGGGGGGTATGACTATGGCTACACCTTC. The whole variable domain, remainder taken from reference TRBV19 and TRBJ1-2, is DGGITQSPKYLFRKEGQNVTLSCEQNLNHDAMYWYRQDPGQGLRLIYYSQIVNDFQKGDIAEGYSVSREKKESFPLTVTSAQKNPTAFYLCASSDGQGGYDYGYTFGSGTRLTVV.